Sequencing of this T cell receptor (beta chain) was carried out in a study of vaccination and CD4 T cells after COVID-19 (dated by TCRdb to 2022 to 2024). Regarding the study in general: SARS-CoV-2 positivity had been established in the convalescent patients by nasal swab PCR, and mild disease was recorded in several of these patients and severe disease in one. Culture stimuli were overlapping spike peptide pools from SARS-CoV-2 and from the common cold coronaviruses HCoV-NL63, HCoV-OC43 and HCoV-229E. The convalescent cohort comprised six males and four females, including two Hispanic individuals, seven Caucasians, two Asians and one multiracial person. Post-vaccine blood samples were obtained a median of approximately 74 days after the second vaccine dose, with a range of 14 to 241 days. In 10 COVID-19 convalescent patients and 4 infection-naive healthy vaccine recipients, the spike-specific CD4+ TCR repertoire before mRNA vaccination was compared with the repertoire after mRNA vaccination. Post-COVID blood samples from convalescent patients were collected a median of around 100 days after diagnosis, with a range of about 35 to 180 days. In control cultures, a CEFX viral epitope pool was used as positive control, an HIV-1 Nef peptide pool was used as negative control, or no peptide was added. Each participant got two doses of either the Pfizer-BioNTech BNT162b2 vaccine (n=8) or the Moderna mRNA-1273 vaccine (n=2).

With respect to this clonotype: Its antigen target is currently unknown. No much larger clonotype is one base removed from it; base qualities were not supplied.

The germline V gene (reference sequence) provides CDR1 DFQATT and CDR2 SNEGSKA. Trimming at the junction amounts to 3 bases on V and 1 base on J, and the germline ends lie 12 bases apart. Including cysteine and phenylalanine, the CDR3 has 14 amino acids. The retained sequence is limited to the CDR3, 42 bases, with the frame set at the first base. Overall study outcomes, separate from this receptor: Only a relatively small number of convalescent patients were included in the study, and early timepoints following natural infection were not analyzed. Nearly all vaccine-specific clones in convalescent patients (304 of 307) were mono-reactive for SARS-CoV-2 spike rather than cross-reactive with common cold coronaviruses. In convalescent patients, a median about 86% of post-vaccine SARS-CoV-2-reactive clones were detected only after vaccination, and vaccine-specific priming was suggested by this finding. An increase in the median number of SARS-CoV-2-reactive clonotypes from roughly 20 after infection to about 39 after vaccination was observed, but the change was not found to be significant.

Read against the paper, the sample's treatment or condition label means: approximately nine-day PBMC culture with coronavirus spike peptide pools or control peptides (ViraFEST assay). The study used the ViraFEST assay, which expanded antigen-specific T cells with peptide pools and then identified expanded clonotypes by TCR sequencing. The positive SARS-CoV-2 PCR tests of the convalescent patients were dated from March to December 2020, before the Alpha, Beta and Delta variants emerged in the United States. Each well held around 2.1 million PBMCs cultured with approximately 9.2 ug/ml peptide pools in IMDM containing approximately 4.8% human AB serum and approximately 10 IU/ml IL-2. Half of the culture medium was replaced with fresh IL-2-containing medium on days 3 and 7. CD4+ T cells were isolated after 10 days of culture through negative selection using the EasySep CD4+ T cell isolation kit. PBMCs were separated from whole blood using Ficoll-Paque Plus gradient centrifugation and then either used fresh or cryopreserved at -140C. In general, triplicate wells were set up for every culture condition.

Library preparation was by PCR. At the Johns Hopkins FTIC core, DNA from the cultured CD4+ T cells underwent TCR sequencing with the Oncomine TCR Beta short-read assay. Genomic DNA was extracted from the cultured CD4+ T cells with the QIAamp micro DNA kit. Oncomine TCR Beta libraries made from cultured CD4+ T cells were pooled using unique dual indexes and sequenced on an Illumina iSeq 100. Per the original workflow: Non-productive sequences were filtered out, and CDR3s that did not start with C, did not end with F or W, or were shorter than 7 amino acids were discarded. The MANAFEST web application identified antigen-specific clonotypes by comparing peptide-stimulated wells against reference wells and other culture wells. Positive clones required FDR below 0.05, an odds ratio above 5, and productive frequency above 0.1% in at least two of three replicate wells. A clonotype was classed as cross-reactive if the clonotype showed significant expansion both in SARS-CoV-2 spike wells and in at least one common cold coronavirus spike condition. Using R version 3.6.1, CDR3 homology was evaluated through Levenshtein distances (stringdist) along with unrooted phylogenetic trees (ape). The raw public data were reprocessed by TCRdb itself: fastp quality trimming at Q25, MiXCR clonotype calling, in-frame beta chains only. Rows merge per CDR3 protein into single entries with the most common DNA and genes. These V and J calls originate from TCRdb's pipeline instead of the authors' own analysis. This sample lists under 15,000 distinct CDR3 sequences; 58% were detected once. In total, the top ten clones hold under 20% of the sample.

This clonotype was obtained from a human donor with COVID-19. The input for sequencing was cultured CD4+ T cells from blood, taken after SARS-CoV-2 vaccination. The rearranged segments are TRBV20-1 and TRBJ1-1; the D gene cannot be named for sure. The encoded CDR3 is CSASSILQNTEAFF. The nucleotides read TGCAGTGCTAGTTCCATTCTGCAGAACACTGAAGCTTTCTTT.